This is a list of T cell receptor beta chains from one sample in a study of cytomegalovirus exposure and HLA in healthy donors. The protocol was immunoSEQ multiplex PCR, while the TCRdb copy is restricted to in-frame clones and leaves out a portion. The table gives 100,000 to 150,000 clones; the top ten clones make up 2.5% to 3% of it. Sequencing was carried out using PBMCs. These TCRs come from a man aged 25-45 years in good health and CMV-seronegative. Each CDR3 is given with its conserved first and last residue. The D gene is left open where the match is weak.

v_gene	d_gene	j_gene	CDR3aa	CDR3nt
TRBV28	TRBD1	TRBJ1-1	CASSSLSGQGPGAFF	TGTGCCAGCAGTTCATTATCGGGACAGGGGCCTGGGGCTTTCTTT
TRBV6-5	NA	TRBJ1-2	CASSYDSYQFAYGYTF	TGTGCCAGCAGTTACGACAGTTACCAATTCGCCTATGGCTACACCTTC
TRBV4-3	TRBD2	TRBJ2-2	CASSWTSGMVHAGELFF	TGCGCCAGCAGCTGGACTAGCGGGATGGTTCACGCCGGGGAGCTGTTTTTT
TRBV28	TRBD1	TRBJ1-2	CASSIGGRVGYTF	TGTGCCAGCAGCATAGGGGGCCGGGTTGGCTACACCTTC
TRBV28	TRBD2	TRBJ2-1	CASSLSTSGSSYNEQFF	TGTGCCAGCAGTTTAAGTACTAGCGGGAGCTCCTACAATGAGCAGTTCTTC
TRBV19	NA	TRBJ1-5	CASSFDRSLGPQHF	TGTGCCAGTAGCTTCGACAGATCTTTAGGGCCCCAGCATTTT
TRBV5-1	TRBD2	TRBJ2-7	CASSLDGTNYEQYF	TGCGCCAGCAGCTTGGACGGGACTAACTACGAGCAGTACTTC
TRBV11-2	TRBD2	TRBJ2-5	CASSLLSGRAGGTQYF	TGTGCCAGCAGCTTACTCAGCGGGAGGGCCGGGGGGACCCAGTACTTC
TRBV4-2	TRBD2	TRBJ2-3	CASSPRTSGRPTDTQYF	TGTGCCAGCAGCCCTAGGACTAGCGGGAGGCCCACAGATACGCAGTATTTT
TRBV30	TRBD1	TRBJ1-2	CAWREDRGRSDYGYTF	TGTGCCTGGAGGGAAGACAGGGGGCGAAGCGACTATGGCTACACCTTC